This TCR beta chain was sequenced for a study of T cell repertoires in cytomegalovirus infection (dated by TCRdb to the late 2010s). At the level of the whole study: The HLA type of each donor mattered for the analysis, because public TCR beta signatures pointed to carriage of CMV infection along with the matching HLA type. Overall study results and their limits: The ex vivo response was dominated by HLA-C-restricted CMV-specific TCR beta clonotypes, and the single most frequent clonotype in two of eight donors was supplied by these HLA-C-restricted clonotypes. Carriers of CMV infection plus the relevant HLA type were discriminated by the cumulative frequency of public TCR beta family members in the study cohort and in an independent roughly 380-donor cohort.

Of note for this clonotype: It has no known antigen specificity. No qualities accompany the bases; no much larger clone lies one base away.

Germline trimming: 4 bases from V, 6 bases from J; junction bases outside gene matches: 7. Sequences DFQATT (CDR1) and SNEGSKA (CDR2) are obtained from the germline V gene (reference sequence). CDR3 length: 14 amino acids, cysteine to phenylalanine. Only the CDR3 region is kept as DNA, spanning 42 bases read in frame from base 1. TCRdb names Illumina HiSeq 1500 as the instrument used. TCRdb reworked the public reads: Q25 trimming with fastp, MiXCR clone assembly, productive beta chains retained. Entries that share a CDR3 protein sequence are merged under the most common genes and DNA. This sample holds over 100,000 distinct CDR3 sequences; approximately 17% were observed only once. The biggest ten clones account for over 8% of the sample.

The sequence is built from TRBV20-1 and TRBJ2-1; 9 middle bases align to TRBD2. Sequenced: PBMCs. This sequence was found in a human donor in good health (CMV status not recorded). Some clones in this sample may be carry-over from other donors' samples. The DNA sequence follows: TGCAGTGCTATCGCGCGGGGGGGCCTCAATGAGCAGTTCTTC. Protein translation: CSAIARGGLNEQFF.